This TCR beta chain was identified in a study of blood T cell repertoires in COVID-19. Background on the study: Samples came from the United States, Italy and Spain, spanning acute and convalescent COVID-19. In each case, the material was cDNA or gDNA derived from T cells, B-cell-depleted T cells, or PBMCs.

Per the original data handling: For nucleated cells, counts were estimated from reference gene primer amplification. The repertoire was sequenced with immunoSEQ multiplex PCR; TCRdb's copy has only in-frame clones and lacks some. V and J calls and clone size are as listed in that table; D and trimming were resolved from the DNA. The sample contains 120,000 to 150,000 clones, 84% of which appear only once. Deletions cut 8 bases from V and 7 bases from J, with 11 bases between. From germline, CDR1 is SGHTA and CDR2 FQGNSA. The CDR3 has 12 amino acids. This clonotype was obtained from a human donor in a cohort sampled during active COVID-19. The sample taken for sequencing was peripheral blood. This chain connects TRBV7-2 to TRBJ1-4; possibly TRBD1 for D (5 bases). DNA of the CDR3: TGTGCCAGCCAGGGATTGTCTGAAAAACTGTTTTTT. This gives the protein CASQGLSEKLFF.